Described below is a single T cell receptor (beta chain) sequence and its context. Between the trimmed V and J ends, which lost 9 bases and 2 bases, there was a span of 14 bases. The CDR3 extends over 14 amino acids. Germline V gene lookup returns CDR1 LNHDA and CDR2 SQIVND (reference sequence). The sample is drawn from a study of cytomegalovirus exposure and HLA in healthy donors. Using immunoSEQ multiplex PCR, the repertoire was profiled, and TCRdb retains in-frame clones only, with some absent. Here the sample spans roughly 120,000 clones, 85% being singletons. While the first cohort had 650 to 850 subjects, the donors belonged to the separate validation cohort of about 120 subjects.

This TCR was sampled from a young woman in good health and CMV-seronegative. The specimen was PBMCs. This sequence joins TRBV19 and TRBJ1-5; possibly TRBD1 for D (6 bases). Here the CDR3 reads CASETGKGNQPQHF. The CDR3 DNA sequence: TGTGCCAGCGAAACAGGGAAGGGCAATCAGCCCCAGCATTTT.